These 17 T cell receptor beta chains came from one sample sequenced in a study of CD8+ T cells in alopecia areata. cDNA serving as the sequencing template came from extracted, reverse transcribed RNA. Generated by immunoSEQ multiplex PCR, the TCRdb table keeps only in-frame clones and is missing some. This sample comprises over 250,000 clones, none seen once only. Pooled cells of cutaneous lymph node origin were sorted on CD4, CD8alpha, NKG2D, NKG2ACE and other markers. The sample taken for sequencing was CD4+ T cells sorted from a lymph node. The receptors derive from a C3H/HeJ mouse with alopecia areata. The mice in this strain carry MHC haplotype H2-k.

This clone was observed a handful of times. Gene and germline names: mouse. CDR3 loop: CASSWDRNTGQLYF. The CDR3 DNA, read in part, is TGTGCCAGCAGTTGGGACAGAAACACCGGG. The rearrangement links TRBV13-3 to TRBJ2-2; 7 bases align to TRBD1. The DNA ends 4 residues before the CDR3 does, and the rest of the CDR3 is filled in from the germline J gene. The trim removed 4 bases at V and 1 base at J, leaving 1 base unmatched. The germline gives CDR1 NNHDY, CDR2 SYVADS. The CDR3 is 14 residues long.

As regards this clone: The gene symbols are mouse symbols. The read stops 4 residues short of the end of the CDR3; the missing end is completed from the germline J gene. The genes are TRBV13-2 and TRBJ2-1; no firm D call. V was shortened by 0 bases and J by 5 bases, with 3 bases between the two germline ends. The CDR3 length is 12 residues. Germline V gives CDR1 NNHNN, CDR2 SYGAGS (reference sequence). CDR3 in amino acids: CASGDADAEQFF. CDR3 bases read: TGTGCCAGCGGTGATGCTGATGCT.

Comments on this clone: Mouse gene names apply. The read ends 4 residues early relative to the CDR3; the germline J gene fills the gap. The chain recombines TRBV19 with TRBJ2-2; tentative D call: TRBD2 (6 bases). Per germline, CDR1 FNHDT and CDR2 SITEND (reference sequence). This CDR3 contains 16 residues. Trimming took off 2 bases at V and 0 bases at J, with 11 bases between the two ends. CDR3 in amino acids: CASSIFLGTNTGQLYF. CDR3 DNA (partial): TGTGCCAGCAGTATTTTCCTGGGGACAAACACCGGG. Supplemented by reference TRBV19 and TRBJ2-2, the full variable domain reads GGIITQTPKFLIGQEGQKLTLKCQQNFNHDTMYWYRQDSGKGLRLIYYSITENDLQKGDLSEGYDASREKKSSFSLTVTSAQKNEMAVFLCASSIFLGTNTGQLYFGEGSKLTVL.

This clone showed up many times. Mouse gene names apply. The read terminates 4 residues before the CDR3 end, so the remaining end is supplied by the germline J gene. This chain connects TRBV17 to TRBJ1-1; 8 bases are shared with TRBD1. The ends lost 0 bases at V and 1 base at J; junction bases unmatched: 7. The CDR3 has 17 amino acids. The germline V gene has CDR1 MNHDT and CDR2 YYDKIL. The DNA read from the CDR3 is TGTGCTAGCAGTAGAGATCGCCCCACAGGGGGGAACACA. As protein: CASSRDRPTGGNT. The entire CDR3 sequence reads CASSRDRPTGGNTEVFF.

This clone has a handful of counts. Gene names are mouse gene names. The sequence runs out 4 residues before the end of the CDR3; the remainder is reconstructed from the germline J gene. The sample has other DNA sequences that encode this CDR3 too. The gene calls are TRBV13-1 and TRBJ2-5, with a tentative D call TRBD2 (7 bases). The CDR3 covers 14 residues. CDR1 is NSHNY, CDR2 SYGAGN, per germline. Incomplete CDR3 DNA: TGTGCCAGCAGTGATCGGGGGGCGAGAGAC. Residues: CASSDRGARD. The CDR3 reads in full as CASSDRGARDTQYF.

Notes on this clone: A read error is possible here, since a much larger clone lies one base away. Mouse germline and gene names are used. Read data end 4 residues before the CDR3 end; the end is taken from the germline J gene. Other DNA sequences within the sample encode an identical CDR3. This chain links TRBV13-1 with TRBJ2-7; TRBD1 matches at 12 bases. The CDR3 has 14 residues. CDR1 is NSHNY, CDR2 SYGAGN, per germline. The sequenced CDR3 bases are TGTGCCAGCAGTGGGGGACAGGGGGCGTAT. It codes for CASSGGQGAY. The full-length CDR3 reads as CASSGGQGAYEQYF.

As to this clone: Gene names follow the mouse nomenclature. The missing CDR3 end, 4 residues past where the read stops, is filled in from the germline J gene. The chain links TRBV13-1 to TRBJ2-3; D call uncertain. The CDR3 is 14 residues long. Germline CDR1 and CDR2: NSHNY and SYGAGN. V was pared by 0 bases and J by 0 bases, with 5 bases between. The CDR3 DNA, read in part, is TGTGCCAGCAGTGATGGCAGTAGTGCAGAA. Translation gives CASSDGSSAE. The full-length CDR3 reads as CASSDGSSAETLYF.

This clone was counted only a few times. Mouse gene names and germline throughout. With the read ending 4 residues before the CDR3 end, the germline J gene is used to fill in that end. This sample also contains other DNA sequences that code for the same CDR3. The gene calls are TRBV31 and TRBJ2-5, with a tentative D call TRBD2 (6 bases). Germline V gene data show CDR1 as GKSSPN and CDR2 as SITVG. The CDR3 totals 15 residues. Trimming shortened V by 0 bases and J by 0 bases, and 10 bases separated the two germline ends. The CDR3 here is CAWSLGGLNQDTQYF. The sequenced part of the CDR3 DNA is TGTGCCTGGAGTCTGGGGGGTCTTAACCAAGAC.

With regard to this clone: The germline gene is not matched at one end of the junction; a read error may be the cause. These gene names are mouse names. The CDR3 goes on 4 residues after the read ends, and that part is filled in from the germline J gene. The chain is built from TRBV1 and TRBJ2-3; 11 bases match TRBD2. CDR1 and CDR2 from the germline V gene are NSQYPW and LRSPGD (reference sequence). CDR3 length: 16 amino acids. This chain's CDR3 is CTCSTDWGGSAETLYF. The DNA read from the CDR3 is TGCACCTGCAGTACAGACTGGGGGGGGAGTGCAGAA. Together with reference TRBV1 and TRBJ2-3, the CDR3 gives the full variable domain: VTLLEQNPRWRLVPRGQAVNLRCILKNSQYPWMSWYQQDLQKQLQWLFTLRSPGDKEVKSLPGADYLATRVTDTELRLQVANMSQGRTLYCTCSTDWGGSAETLYFGSGTRLTVL.

This clone has more than one count but fewer than ten. A read error is possible here, since a much larger clone lies one base away. Mouse names are used for the genes. The DNA ends 4 residues before the CDR3 does, and the rest of the CDR3 is filled in from the germline J gene. The same CDR3 can be traced to other DNA sequences in this sample. V gene TRBV19 combines with J gene TRBJ2-1; TRBD1 agrees at 7 bases. Per the germline V gene, CDR1 is FNHDT and CDR2 is SITEND (reference sequence). This CDR3 region has 13 residues. With V trimmed by 8 bases and J by 1 base, 3 bases remained unmatched. Here the CDR3 reads CASKTGNYAEQFF. The part of the CDR3 DNA that was read is TGTGCCAGTAAGACAGGGAACTATGCT.

On this clone: Here the gene names and germline are mouse. Sequencing ends 4 residues short of the CDR3 end; the germline J gene provides the rest. This rearrangement joins TRBV1 to TRBJ2-1; possibly TRBD1 for D (5 bases). Per germline, CDR1 NSQYPW and CDR2 LRSPGD (reference sequence). Trimming took off 5 bases at V and 0 bases at J, with 8 bases between the two ends. The CDR3 runs 14 residues. The CDR3: CTCSYRSNYAEQFF. Partial CDR3 DNA: TGCACCTGCAGTTACAGGTCTAACTATGCT.

Regarding this clone: The gene names given are mouse names. The read finishes 4 residues shy of the CDR3 end, and the germline J gene is used to complete it. The identical CDR3 is also encoded by other nucleotide sequences in the sample. V is TRBV5 and J is TRBJ2-2; 7 bases are shared with TRBD1. V lost 0 bases to trimming and J lost 3 bases; unmatched junction nucleotides: 1. CDR1 and CDR2 (germline): LGHNA, YNLKQL (reference sequence). The CDR3 contains 15 residues. The CDR3 spells CASSQETGDTGQLYF. The DNA read from the CDR3 is TGTGCCAGCAGCCAAGAAACAGGGGACACCGGG.

Of note for this clone: Mouse gene names and germline throughout. The CDR3 end falls 4 residues outside the read, so it is completed with the germline J gene. This chain joins TRBV1 and TRBJ2-3; D gene uncertain. Germline CDR1 and CDR2: NSQYPW and LRSPGD (reference sequence). The CDR3 is made up of 15 amino acids. Trimming took off 3 bases at V and 1 base at J, with 11 bases between the two ends. Partial CDR3 DNA: TGCACCTGCAGTGCCAGTTATAAACGTGCAGAA. Its translation is CTCSASYKRAE. The whole CDR3 protein reads CTCSASYKRAETLYF. The full variable domain, its missing parts supplied by reference TRBV1 and TRBJ2-3, is VTLLEQNPRWRLVPRGQAVNLRCILKNSQYPWMSWYQQDLQKQLQWLFTLRSPGDKEVKSLPGADYLATRVTDTELRLQVANMSQGRTLYCTCSASYKRAETLYFGSGTRLTVL.

Worth noting for this clone: Any gene name here is a mouse gene name. The read finishes 4 residues shy of the CDR3 end, and the germline J gene is used to complete it. V and J are TRBV19 and TRBJ2-7; weak D call: TRBD1 (6 bases). Germline V gene lookup returns CDR1 FNHDT and CDR2 SITEND (reference sequence). With 4 bases removed from V and 3 bases from J, the gap between germline ends came to 11 bases. CDR3 length equals 13 residues. The sequenced part of the CDR3 DNA is TGTGCCAGCAGTCCCCGACAGGACTAT. Amino acid sequence: CASSPRQDY. The whole CDR3 sequence reads CASSPRQDYEQYF.

This clone has only a few counts. Gene names are the mouse ones. The read is 4 residues too short to cover the CDR3 end, so that end is filled in from the germline J gene. The V gene is TRBV13-3, the J gene TRBJ1-1; D is uncertain. CDR1 and CDR2 (germline): NNHDY, SYVADS. V was shortened by 4 bases and J by 0 bases, with 7 bases between the two germline ends. The CDR3 runs to 13 residues. The CDR3 DNA, read in part, is TGTGCCAGCAGTACACACCCAAACACA. Translation gives CASSTHPNT. Given in full, the CDR3 is CASSTHPNTEVFF.

This clone was seen a handful of times. Gene labels here are mouse ones. The read ends 4 residues shy of where the CDR3 ends; the end is completed using the germline J gene. The chain combines TRBV13-3 with TRBJ2-5, with 7 positions matching TRBD2. Per the germline V gene, CDR1 is NNHDY and CDR2 is SYVADS. The CDR3 is 15 amino acids. With 1 base clipped from V and 3 bases from J, the junction kept 5 bases outside the gene matches. The sequenced part of the CDR3 DNA is TGTGCCAGCAGTGATATATTCTGGGGGCAAGAC. Protein: CASSDIFWGQD. From start to end, the CDR3 is CASSDIFWGQDTQYF. Full variable domain (remainder filled in from reference TRBV13-3 and TRBJ2-5): EAAVTQSPRSKVAVTGGKVTLSCHQTNNHDYMYWYRQDTGHGLRLIHYSYVADSTEKGDIPDGYKASRPSQENFSLILELASLSQTAVYFCASSDIFWGQDTQYFGPGTRLLVL.

This clone has just a few counts. The genes and germline here are from mouse. The observed sequence ends 4 residues before the CDR3 terminus, with the missing tail filled in from the germline J gene. The chain recombines TRBV17 with TRBJ2-7, with 8 bases that match TRBD2. Germline V lookup: CDR1 MNHDT, CDR2 YYDKIL. The CDR3 covers 15 residues. The junction had 4 bases not matched to a gene; V was cut back by 3 bases and J by 0 bases. CDR3 bases read: TGTGCTAGCAGTAGTAGCTGGGGGGCCTCCTAT. Amino acid sequence: CASSSSWGASY. The entire CDR3 sequence reads CASSSSWGASYEQYF. The entire variable domain, with the rest obtained from reference TRBV17 and TRBJ2-7, is as follows: DTTVKQNPRYKLARVGKPVNLICSQTMNHDTMYWYQKKPNQAPKLLLFYYDKILNREADTFEKFQSSRPNNSFCSLYIGSAGLEYSAMYLCASSSSWGASYEQYFGPGTRLTVL.